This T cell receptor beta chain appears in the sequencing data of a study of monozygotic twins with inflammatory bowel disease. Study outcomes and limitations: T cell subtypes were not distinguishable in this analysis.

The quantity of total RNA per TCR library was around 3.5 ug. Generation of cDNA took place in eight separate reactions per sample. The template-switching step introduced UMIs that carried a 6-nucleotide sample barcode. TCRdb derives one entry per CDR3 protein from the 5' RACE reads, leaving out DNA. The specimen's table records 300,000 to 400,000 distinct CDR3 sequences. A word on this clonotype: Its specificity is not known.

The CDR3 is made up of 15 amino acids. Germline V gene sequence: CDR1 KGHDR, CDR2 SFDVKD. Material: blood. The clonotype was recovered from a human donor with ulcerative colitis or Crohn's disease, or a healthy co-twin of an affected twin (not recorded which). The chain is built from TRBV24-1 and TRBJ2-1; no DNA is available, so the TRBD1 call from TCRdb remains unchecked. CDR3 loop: CATSAGTRAYNEQFF.